This T cell receptor (beta chain) was recorded in a study of blood T cell repertoires in COVID-19. Study summary: The United States, Italy and Spain supplied acute and convalescent COVID-19 samples. Sources were T cells, B-cell-depleted T cells, or PBMCs; the material itself was cDNA or gDNA.

Germline-derived CDR1 and CDR2 are SGHNT and YYREEE (reference sequence). With 5 bases clipped from V and 3 bases from J, the junction kept 5 bases outside the gene matches. The CDR3 loop spans 16 amino acids. Authors' analysis steps: Reference gene primer amplification in the assay estimated nucleated cell counts. The method was immunoSEQ multiplex PCR; TCRdb's version includes in-frame clones alone and lacks a portion of them. That table supplies the V and J calls and clone size; D and trimming were determined from the DNA. The sample yields around 470,000 clones, about 91% seen once. Material for sequencing was peripheral blood. The rearrangement uses TRBV5-4 and TRBJ1-4; 12 bases align to TRBD1. The clonotype originates from a young man with COVID-19, enrolled during active disease. CDR3 protein: CASSRDRGLANEKLFF. The DNA for the CDR3 is TGTGCCAGCAGTCGGGACAGGGGGCTAGCTAATGAAAAACTGTTTTTT.